These T cell receptor beta chains were read from a single sample in a study of blood T cell repertoires in COVID-19. Sequencing was performed with immunoSEQ multiplex PCR; in TCRdb, only in-frame clones are kept and a portion is missing. The repertoire includes more than 200,000 clones, roughly 87% of them detected once, and 11% sits in the top ten. Sequences were obtained from PBMCs or T cells enriched from blood (not recorded which). These receptors were obtained from a man aged 30 to 39 who had recovered from COVID-19. Each CDR3 is given with its conserved first and last residue. Fields, in order: clone size, J gene, D gene, CDR3 length, V gene, CDR3 protein, CDR3 DNA. A D gene is named only where the DNA matches it firmly. Only some rows state a clone size, as once, few, many or a class for expanded clones.

. | TRBJ1-1 | . | 15 | TRBV19 | CASSLVSGGGTEAFF | TGTGCCAGTAGTTTAGTATCTGGCGGGGGCACTGAAGCTTTCTTT
. | TRBJ2-2 | . | 16 | TRBV5-1 | CASSFSGTGYTGELFF | TGCGCCAGCAGCTTTTCCGGGACTGGCTACACCGGGGAGCTGTTTTTT
once | TRBJ2-7 | TRBD2 | 13 | TRBV5-4 | CASRIAGRDEQYF | TGTGCCAGCAGAATAGCGGGAAGGGACGAGCAGTACTTC
. | TRBJ1-2 | . | 13 | TRBV6-5 | CASSYTVRSGYTF | TGTGCCAGCAGTTACACGGTTCGGAGTGGCTACACCTTC
once | TRBJ1-5 | . | 15 | TRBV4-3 | CASSQDSIGDQPQHF | TGCGCCAGCAGCCAAGACTCGATCGGGGATCAGCCCCAGCATTTT
. | TRBJ2-1 | . | 17 | TRBV7-2 | CASSQTPGLPSYNEQFF | TGTGCCAGCAGCCAGACACCGGGACTCCCCTCCTACAATGAGCAGTTCTTC
. | TRBJ2-7 | . | 14 | TRBV7-9 | CASSLDAGFGEQYF | TGTGCCAGCAGCTTAGACGCAGGGTTCGGCGAGCAGTACTTC
. | TRBJ1-1 | . | 14 | TRBV7-9 | CASSLVPGFTEAFF | TGTGCCAGCAGCTTAGTGCCGGGGTTCACTGAAGCTTTCTTT
. | TRBJ1-1 | . | 13 | TRBV6-5 | CASRVRENTEAFF | TGTGCCAGCAGGGTCAGGGAGAACACTGAAGCTTTCTTT
. | TRBJ1-5 | . | 14 | TRBV28 | CASSLSYGNQPQHF | TGTGCCAGCAGTTTGAGTTACGGGAATCAGCCCCAGCATTTT
. | TRBJ2-6 | . | 17 | TRBV7-2 | CASSPRIGGSGANVLTF | TGTGCCAGCAGCCCCCGTATAGGGGGCTCTGGGGCCAACGTCCTGACTTTC
. | TRBJ1-4 | TRBD1 | 13 | TRBV4-3 | CASRQDRVSSLIF | TGCGCCAGCAGGCAGGACAGGGTGTCATCATTGATTTTT
. | TRBJ2-7 | TRBD2 | 14 | TRBV20-1 | CSASPAGRGYEQYF | TGCAGTGCTAGTCCCGCAGGGAGGGGCTACGAGCAGTACTTC
. | TRBJ2-2 | TRBD2 | 16 | TRBV6-4 | CASGRGAGAKTGELFF | TGTGCCAGCGGCCGGGGAGCGGGGGCGAAGACCGGGGAGCTGTTTTTT
. | TRBJ1-3 | TRBD1 | 16 | TRBV3-1/TRBV3-2 | CASSQGDRGRGNTIYF | TGTGCCAGCAGCCAAGGGGACAGGGGGCGAGGAAACACCATATATTTT
. | TRBJ2-7 | TRBD2 | 14 | TRBV9 | CASSVSTGGGEQYF | TGTGCCAGCAGCGTCAGTACGGGAGGCGGCGAGCAGTACTTC
. | TRBJ1-2 | . | 15 | TRBV14 | CASSLGLTPNYGYTF | TGTGCCAGCAGCCTGGGGCTAACCCCCAACTATGGCTACACCTTC